This paragraph covers one TCR beta chain sequence. The data belong to a study of blood T cell repertoires in COVID-19. Libraries were prepared by immunoSEQ multiplex PCR; TCRdb keeps only in-frame clonotypes and omits some of them. The table includes approximately 300,000 clones, about 83% detected once. This CDR3 has 13 amino acids. The ends were cut back, 2 bases at V and 13 bases at J, with 16 bases in the middle. Per the germline V gene, CDR1 is SGHTA and CDR2 is FQGNSA. This TCR was sampled from a woman aged 45-65 years with acute or convalescent COVID-19. The chain employs TRBV7-2 and TRBJ2-3; D is possibly TRBD2 (6 bases). The sequenced sample was peripheral blood. The CDR3 coding sequence is TGTGCCAGCAGCTTAAGGTTGGAGGGCCGGGAGTATTTT. It is translated as CASSLRLEGREYF.